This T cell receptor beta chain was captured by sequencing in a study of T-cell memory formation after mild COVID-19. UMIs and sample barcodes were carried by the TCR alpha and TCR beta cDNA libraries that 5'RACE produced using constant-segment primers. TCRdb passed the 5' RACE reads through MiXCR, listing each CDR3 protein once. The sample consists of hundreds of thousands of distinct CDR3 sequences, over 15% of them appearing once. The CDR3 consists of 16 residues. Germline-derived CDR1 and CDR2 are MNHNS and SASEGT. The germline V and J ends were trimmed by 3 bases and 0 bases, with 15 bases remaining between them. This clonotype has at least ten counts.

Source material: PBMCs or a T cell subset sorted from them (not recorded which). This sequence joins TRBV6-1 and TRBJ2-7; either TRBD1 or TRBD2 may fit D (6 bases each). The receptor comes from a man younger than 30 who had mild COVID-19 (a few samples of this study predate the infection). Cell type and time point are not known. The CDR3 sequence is CASSDEGGGSSYEQYF. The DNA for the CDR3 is TGTGCCAGCAGTGACGAGGGGGGCGGAAGCTCCTACGAGCAGTACTTC.